This T cell receptor beta chain came from a study of response to subunit inactivated influenza vaccine. TCRdb independently ran MiXCR on the RT-PCR reads; one entry per CDR3 protein. The sample has 300,000 to 350,000 distinct CDR3 sequences, around a fifth seen once. Study-wide results and caveats: Every seasonal influenza vaccination brings in few new T cells, the authors suggested.

The CDR3 has 14 residues. CDR1 is SQVTM, CDR2 ANQGSEA, per germline. V lost 1 base, J lost 4 bases, and 3 bases stayed unmatched. This clonotype has only a few counts. Its antigen is unidentified. The TCR sequence derives from a man between 50 and 75 years old who received an inactivated influenza vaccine. The chain recombines TRBV29-1 with TRBJ1-3, with 8 positions matching TRBD1. Here the sequenced sample was PBMCs from blood, taken roughly 20 months after vaccination. CDR3 sequence (DNA): TGCAGCGTTGAAGTGACAGGGGCAGGAAACACCATATATTTT. Translation: CSVEVTGAGNTIYF.